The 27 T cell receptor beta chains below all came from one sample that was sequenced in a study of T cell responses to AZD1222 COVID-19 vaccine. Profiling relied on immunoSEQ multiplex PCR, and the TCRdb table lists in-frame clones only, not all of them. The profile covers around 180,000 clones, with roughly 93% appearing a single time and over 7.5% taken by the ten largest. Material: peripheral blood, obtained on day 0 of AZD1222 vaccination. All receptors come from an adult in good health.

The CDR3 bases are TGTGCCAGCAGCGAAACAGGGGTCTCCTACGAGCAGTACTTC. Protein: CASSETGVSYEQYF. V gene TRBV2 combines with J gene TRBJ2-7; 7 nucleotides align to TRBD1. The CDR3 is made up of 14 amino acids. After removal of 6 bases from V and 0 bases from J, the junction contained 5 bases not matched to a gene. Looked up from germline, CDR1 is SNHLY and CDR2 is FYNNEI.

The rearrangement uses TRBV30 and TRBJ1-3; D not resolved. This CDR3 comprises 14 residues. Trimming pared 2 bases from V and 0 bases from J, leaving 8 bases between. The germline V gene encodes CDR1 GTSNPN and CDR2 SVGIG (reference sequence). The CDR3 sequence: CAWSPSSSGNTIYF. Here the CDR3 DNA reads TGTGCCTGGAGTCCCTCCTCCTCTGGAAACACCATATATTTT.

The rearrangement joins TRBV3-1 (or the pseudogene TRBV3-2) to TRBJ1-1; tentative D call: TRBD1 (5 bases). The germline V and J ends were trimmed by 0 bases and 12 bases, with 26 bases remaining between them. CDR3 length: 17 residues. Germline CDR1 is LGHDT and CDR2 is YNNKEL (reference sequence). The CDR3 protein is CASSQESPRQRREDTFF. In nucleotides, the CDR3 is TGTGCCAGCAGCCAAGAGAGTCCCAGACAGAGGCGGGAAGACACTTTCTTT.

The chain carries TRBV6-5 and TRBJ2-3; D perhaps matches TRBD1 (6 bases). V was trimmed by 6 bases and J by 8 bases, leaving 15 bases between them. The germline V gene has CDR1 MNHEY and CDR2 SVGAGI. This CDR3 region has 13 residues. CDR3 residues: CASSQIGRGTQYF. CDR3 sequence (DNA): TGTGCCAGCAGCCAAATTGGCAGGGGTACGCAGTATTTT.

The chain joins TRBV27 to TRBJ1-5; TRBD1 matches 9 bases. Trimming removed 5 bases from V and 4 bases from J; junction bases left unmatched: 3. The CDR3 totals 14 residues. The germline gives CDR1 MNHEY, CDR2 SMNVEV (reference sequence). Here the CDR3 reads CASSIGQGNQPQHF. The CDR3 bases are TGTGCCAGCAGTATCGGACAGGGGAATCAGCCCCAGCATTTT.

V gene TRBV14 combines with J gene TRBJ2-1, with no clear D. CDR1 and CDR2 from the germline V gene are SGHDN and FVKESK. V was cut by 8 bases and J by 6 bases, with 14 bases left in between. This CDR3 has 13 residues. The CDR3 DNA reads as TGTGCCAGCGCCCCTGGATGGGTCAATGAGCAGTTCTTC. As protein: CASAPGWVNEQFF.

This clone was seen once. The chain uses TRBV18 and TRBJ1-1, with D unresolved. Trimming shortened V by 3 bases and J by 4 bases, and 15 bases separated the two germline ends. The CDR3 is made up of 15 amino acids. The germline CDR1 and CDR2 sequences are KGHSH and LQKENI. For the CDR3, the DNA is TGTGCCAGCTCACCGGCGAAAAGCGTCGGCACTGAAGCTTTCTTT. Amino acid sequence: CASSPAKSVGTEAFF.

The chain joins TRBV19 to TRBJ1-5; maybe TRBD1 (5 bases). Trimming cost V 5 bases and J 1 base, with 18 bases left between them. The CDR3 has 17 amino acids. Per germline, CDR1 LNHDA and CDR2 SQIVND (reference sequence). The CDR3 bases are TGTGCCAGTAGTTCAGGAACCGGGACGCGAAGCAATCAGCCCCAGCATTTT. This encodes CASSSGTGTRSNQPQHF.

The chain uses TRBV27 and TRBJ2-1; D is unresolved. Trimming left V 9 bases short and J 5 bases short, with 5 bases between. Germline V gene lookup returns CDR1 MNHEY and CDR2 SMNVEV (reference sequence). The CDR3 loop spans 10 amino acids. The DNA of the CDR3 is TGTGCCAGTAGGGACAATGAGCAGTTCTTC. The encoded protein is CASRDNEQFF.

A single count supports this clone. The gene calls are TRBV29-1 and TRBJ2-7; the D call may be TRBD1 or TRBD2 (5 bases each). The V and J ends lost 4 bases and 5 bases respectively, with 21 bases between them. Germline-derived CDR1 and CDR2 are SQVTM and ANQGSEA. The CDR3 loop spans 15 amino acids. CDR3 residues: CSVVLRRPGGDEQYF. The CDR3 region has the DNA TGCAGCGTTGTGTTACGGCGGCCTGGGGGTGACGAGCAGTACTTC.

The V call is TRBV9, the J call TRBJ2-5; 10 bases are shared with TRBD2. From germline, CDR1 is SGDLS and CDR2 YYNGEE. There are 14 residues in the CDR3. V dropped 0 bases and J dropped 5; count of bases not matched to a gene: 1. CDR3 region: CASSVGAGGETQYF. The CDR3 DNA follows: TGTGCCAGCAGCGTAGGAGCGGGAGGGGAGACCCAGTACTTC.

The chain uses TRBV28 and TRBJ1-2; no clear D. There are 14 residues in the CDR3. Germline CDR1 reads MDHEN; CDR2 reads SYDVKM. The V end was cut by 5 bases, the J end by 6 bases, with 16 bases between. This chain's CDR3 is CASSRETLGHGYTF. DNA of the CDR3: TGTGCCAGCAGTCGCGAAACTCTGGGTCATGGCTACACCTTC.

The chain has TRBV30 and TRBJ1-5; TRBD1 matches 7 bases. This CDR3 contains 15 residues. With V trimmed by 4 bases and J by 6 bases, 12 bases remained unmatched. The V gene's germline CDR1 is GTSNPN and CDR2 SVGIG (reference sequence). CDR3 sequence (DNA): TGTGCCTGGAATAGTACAGGGGATTGGTGTCAGCCCCAGCATTTT. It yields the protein CAWNSTGDWCQPQHF.

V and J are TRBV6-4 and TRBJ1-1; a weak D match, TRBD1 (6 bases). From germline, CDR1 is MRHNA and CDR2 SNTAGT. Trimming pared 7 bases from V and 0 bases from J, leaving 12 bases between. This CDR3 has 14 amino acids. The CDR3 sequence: CASKPGHLNTEAFF. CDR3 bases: TGTGCCAGCAAACCGGGACACTTGAACACTGAAGCTTTCTTT.

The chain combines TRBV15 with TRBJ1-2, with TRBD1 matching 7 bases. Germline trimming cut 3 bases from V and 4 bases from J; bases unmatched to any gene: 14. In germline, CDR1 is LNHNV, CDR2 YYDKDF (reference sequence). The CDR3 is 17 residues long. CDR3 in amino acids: CATSSDTTGTESYGYTF. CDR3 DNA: TGTGCCACCAGCAGCGATACCACCGGGACAGAAAGCTATGGCTACACCTTC.

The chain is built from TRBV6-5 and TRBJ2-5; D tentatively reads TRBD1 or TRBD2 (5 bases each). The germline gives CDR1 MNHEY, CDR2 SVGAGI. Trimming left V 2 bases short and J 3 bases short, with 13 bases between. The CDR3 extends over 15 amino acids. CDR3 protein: CASSYRDVGKETQYF. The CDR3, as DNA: TGTGCCAGCAGTTACAGGGACGTGGGGAAAGAGACCCAGTACTTC.

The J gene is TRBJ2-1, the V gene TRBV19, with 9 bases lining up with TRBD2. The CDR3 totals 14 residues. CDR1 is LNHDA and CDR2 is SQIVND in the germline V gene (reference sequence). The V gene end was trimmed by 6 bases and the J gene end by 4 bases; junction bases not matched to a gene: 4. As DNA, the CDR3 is TGTGCCAGTAGGGTAGCGGGGGCTTACAATGAGCAGTTCTTC. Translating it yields CASRVAGAYNEQFF. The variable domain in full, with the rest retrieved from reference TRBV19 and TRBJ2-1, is DGGITQSPKYLFRKEGQNVTLSCEQNLNHDAMYWYRQDPGQGLRLIYYSQIVNDFQKGDIAEGYSVSREKKESFPLTVTSAQKNPTAFYLCASRVAGAYNEQFFGPGTRLTVL.

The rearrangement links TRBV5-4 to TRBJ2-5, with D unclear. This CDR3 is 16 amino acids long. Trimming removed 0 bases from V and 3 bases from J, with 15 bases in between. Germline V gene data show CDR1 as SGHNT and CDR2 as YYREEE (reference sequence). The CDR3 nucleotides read TGTGCCAGCAGCTTGGCCTCAGAAACCCCGGAAGAGACCCAGTACTTC. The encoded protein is CASSLASETPEETQYF.

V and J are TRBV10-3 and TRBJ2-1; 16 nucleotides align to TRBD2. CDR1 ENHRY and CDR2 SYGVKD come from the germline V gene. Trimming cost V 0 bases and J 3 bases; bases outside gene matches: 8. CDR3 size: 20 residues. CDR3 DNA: TGTGCCATCAGTGAGTCCTTGGGACTAGCGGGAGGGCATAGCTACAATGAGCAGTTCTTC. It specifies CAISESLGLAGGHSYNEQFF.

CDR3 sequence (DNA): TGTGCCAGCAGCTTAGCCCTCCAAGAGGAGATGAACACTGAAGCTTTCTTT. Amino acid sequence: CASSLALQEEMNTEAFF. This chain links TRBV11-2 with TRBJ1-1; D remains unclear. Trimming pared 1 base from V and 0 bases from J, leaving 15 bases between. Germline loops: CDR1 SGHAT, CDR2 FQNNGV. The CDR3 sequence is 17 residues long.

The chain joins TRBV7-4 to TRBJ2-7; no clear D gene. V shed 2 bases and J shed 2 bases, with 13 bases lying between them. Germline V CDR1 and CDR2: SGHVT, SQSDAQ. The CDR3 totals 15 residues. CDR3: CASSLFCFPPYEQYF. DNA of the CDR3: TGTGCCAGCAGCTTATTTTGCTTCCCTCCCTACGAGCAGTACTTC.

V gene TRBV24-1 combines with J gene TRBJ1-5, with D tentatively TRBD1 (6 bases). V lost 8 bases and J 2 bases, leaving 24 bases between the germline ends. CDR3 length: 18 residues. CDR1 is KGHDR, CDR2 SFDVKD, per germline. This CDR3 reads CATTVLGSGGHRNQPQHF. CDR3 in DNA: TGTGCCACCACCGTCCTAGGGAGTGGGGGCCATCGCAATCAGCCCCAGCATTTT.

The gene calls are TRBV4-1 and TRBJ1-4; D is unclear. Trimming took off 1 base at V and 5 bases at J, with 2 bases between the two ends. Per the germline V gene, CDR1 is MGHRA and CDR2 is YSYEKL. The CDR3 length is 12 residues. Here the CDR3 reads CASSQGNEKLFF. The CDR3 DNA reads TGCGCCAGCAGCCAAGGGAATGAAAAACTGTTTTTT.

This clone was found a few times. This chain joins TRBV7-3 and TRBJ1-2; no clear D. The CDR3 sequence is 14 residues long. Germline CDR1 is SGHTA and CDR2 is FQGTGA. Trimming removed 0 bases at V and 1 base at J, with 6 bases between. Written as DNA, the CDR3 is TGTGCCAGCAGCTTAACGGGTGGTAACTATGGCTACACCTTC. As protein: CASSLTGGNYGYTF.

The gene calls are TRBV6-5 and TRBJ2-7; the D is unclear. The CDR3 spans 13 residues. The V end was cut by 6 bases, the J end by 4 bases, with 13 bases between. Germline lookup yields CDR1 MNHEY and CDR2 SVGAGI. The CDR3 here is CASSLERTYEQYF. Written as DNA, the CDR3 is TGTGCCAGCAGCCTTGAGCGCACGTACGAGCAGTACTTC.

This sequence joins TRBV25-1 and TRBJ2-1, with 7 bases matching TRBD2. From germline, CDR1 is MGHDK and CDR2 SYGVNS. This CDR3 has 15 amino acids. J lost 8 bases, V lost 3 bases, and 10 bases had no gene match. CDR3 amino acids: CASSDPSGSEDEQFF. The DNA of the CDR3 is TGTGCCAGCAGTGATCCTAGCGGCTCTGAAGATGAGCAGTTCTTC.

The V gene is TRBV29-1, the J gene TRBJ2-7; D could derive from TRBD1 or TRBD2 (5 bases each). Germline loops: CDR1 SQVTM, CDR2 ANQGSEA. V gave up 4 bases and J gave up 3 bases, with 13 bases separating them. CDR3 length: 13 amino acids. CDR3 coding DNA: TGCAGCGTTGCTGGGGTGAGGGGCTACGAGCAGTACTTC. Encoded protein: CSVAGVRGYEQYF.